The clone carrying this TCR beta chain has only one observation. The data derive from a study of blood T cell repertoires in COVID-19. With 3 bases removed from V and 1 base from J, the gap between germline ends came to 12 bases. The CDR3 has 16 amino acids. Germline assignment: CDR1 SEHNR and CDR2 FQNEAQ (reference sequence). Two consecutive negative NP/OP PCR tests, clearance, or resolved symptoms defined Cohort 3 recovery. TCRdb's copy holds only in-frame clones and misses some; the assay was immunoSEQ multiplex PCR. The sample lists roughly 380,000 clones, around 87% occurring once. Material: PBMCs or T cells enriched from blood (not recorded which). The rearrangement uses TRBV7-9 and TRBJ2-2, with D perhaps matching TRBD1 (6 bases). The sequence came from a man aged 30 to 39 who had recovered from COVID-19. The CDR3 spells CASSFYGTQNTGELFF. The CDR3 DNA follows: TGTGCCAGCAGCTTCTACGGGACACAGAACACCGGGGAGCTGTTTTTT. Full variable domain (outside the CDR3, taken from reference TRBV7-9 and TRBJ2-2): DTGVSQNPRHKITKRGQNVTFRCDPISEHNRLYWYRQTLGQGPEFLTYFQNEAQLEKSRLLSDRFSAERPKGSFSTLEIQRTEQGDSAMYLCASSFYGTQNTGELFFGEGSRLTVL.